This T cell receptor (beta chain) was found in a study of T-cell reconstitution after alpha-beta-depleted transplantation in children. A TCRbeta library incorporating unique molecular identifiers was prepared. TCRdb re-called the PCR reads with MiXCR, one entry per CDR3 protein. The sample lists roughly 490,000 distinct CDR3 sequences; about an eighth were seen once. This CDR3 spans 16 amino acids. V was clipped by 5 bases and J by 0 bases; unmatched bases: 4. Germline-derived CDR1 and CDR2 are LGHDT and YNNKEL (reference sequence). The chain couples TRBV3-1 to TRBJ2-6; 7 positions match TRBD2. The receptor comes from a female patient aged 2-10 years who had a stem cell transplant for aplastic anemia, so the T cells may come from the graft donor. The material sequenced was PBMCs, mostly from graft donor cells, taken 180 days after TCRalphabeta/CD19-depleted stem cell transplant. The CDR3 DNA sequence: TGTGCCAGCAGCACGGGGGAGGGCTCTGGGGCCAACGTCCTGACTTTC. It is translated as CASSTGEGSGANVLTF.